The 18 T cell receptor beta chains in this list originate from one sample, sequenced in a study of T cell responses to AZD1222 COVID-19 vaccine. Measured with immunoSEQ multiplex PCR; TCRdb has only the in-frame clones, and not every one. The sample gives some 130,000 clones, 90% of which show up once; about 7% is in the top ten. Sequencing used peripheral blood, obtained on day 0 of AZD1222 vaccination. These receptors all come from an adult in good health.

The rearrangement joins TRBV24-1 to TRBJ1-2; 9 nucleotides line up with TRBD1. The germline V gene has CDR1 KGHDR and CDR2 SFDVKD. The J segment lost 7 bases and the V segment lost 10 bases, leaving 9 bases of the junction unmatched. CDR3 size: 13 residues. CDR3 residues: CATNPGQGFGYTF. DNA of the CDR3: TGTGCCACAAATCCGGGACAGGGTTTTGGCTACACCTTC.

This chain uses TRBV7-2 with TRBJ2-5; 7 bases map to TRBD1. The germline CDR1 and CDR2 sequences are SGHTA and FQGNSA. The CDR3 is 16 residues long. J was trimmed by 4 bases and V by 5 bases; bases with no gene match: 13. The CDR3 region has the DNA TGTGCCAGCAGCCCCCAAACCTCGACAGGGTCAGAGACCCAGTACTTC. Translated, it gives CASSPQTSTGSETQYF. Full variable domain (missing parts from reference TRBV7-2 and TRBJ2-5): GAGVSQSPSNKVTEKGKDVELRCDPISGHTALYWYRQSLGQGLEFLIYFQGNSAPDKSGLPSDRFSAERTGGSVSTLTIQRTQQEDSAVYLCASSPQTSTGSETQYFGPGTRLLVL.

This chain joins TRBV27 and TRBJ1-6, with TRBD1 identical over 7 bases. J gave up 6 bases and V 5 bases, and 1 base lay outside the gene matches. The V gene's germline CDR1 is MNHEY and CDR2 SMNVEV (reference sequence). This CDR3 has 13 amino acids. This chain's CDR3 is CASSRQGNSPLHF. The CDR3 nucleotides are TGTGCCAGCAGTCGACAGGGTAATTCACCCCTCCACTTT.

V and J are TRBV12-3 or TRBV12-4 and TRBJ1-5; weak D call: TRBD1 (5 bases). V lost 6 bases and J 10 bases, leaving 13 bases between the germline ends. The CDR3 is 12 residues long. CDR3 region: CASRETGQPQHF. Here the CDR3 DNA reads TGTGCCAGCAGGGAGACGGGGCAACCCCAGCATTTT.

The CDR3 protein is CASSLAADSYEQYF. The CDR3 region has the DNA TGTGCCAGCAGCTTGGCTGCGGACTCCTACGAGCAGTACTTC. The rearrangement uses TRBV5-8 and TRBJ2-7; D remains unclear. In germline, CDR1 is SGHTS, CDR2 YDEGEE. V shed 0 bases and J shed 0 bases, with 7 bases lying between them. The CDR3 runs to 14 residues.

This rearrangement joins TRBV5-1 to TRBJ2-2; D perhaps matches TRBD1 (6 bases). CDR1 is SGHRS, CDR2 YFSETQ, per germline. The V gene lost 6 bases and the J gene lost 1 base, with 7 bases spanning the gap. The CDR3 is 13 amino acids. The CDR3 coding sequence is TGCGCCAGCACGACAGGGAACACCGGGGAGCTGTTTTTT. As protein: CASTTGNTGELFF. The variable domain in full, completed from reference TRBV5-1 and TRBJ2-2, reads KAGVTQTPRYLIKTRGQQVTLSCSPISGHRSVSWYQQTPGQGLQFLFEYFSETQRNKGNFPGRFSGRQFSNSRSEMNVSTLELGDSALYLCASTTGNTGELFFGEGSRLTVL.

This clone was detected only a few times. The CDR3 sequence: CASSDGQGANVLTF. The CDR3 DNA reads as TGCGCCAGCAGTGACGGACAGGGTGCCAACGTCCTGACTTTC. The chain has TRBV5-1 and TRBJ2-6, with 8 bases lining up with TRBD1. Germline loops: CDR1 SGHRS, CDR2 YFSETQ. The CDR3 sequence is 14 residues long. J was trimmed by 7 bases and V by 5 bases; bases with no gene match: 5. The full variable domain, its missing parts supplied by reference TRBV5-1 and TRBJ2-6, is KAGVTQTPRYLIKTRGQQVTLSCSPISGHRSVSWYQQTPGQGLQFLFEYFSETQRNKGNFPGRFSGRQFSNSRSEMNVSTLELGDSALYLCASSDGQGANVLTFGAGSRLTVL.

The chain is built from TRBV24-1 and TRBJ1-6; weak D call: TRBD1 (6 bases). The CDR3 is 14 residues long. Germline V gene lookup returns CDR1 KGHDR and CDR2 SFDVKD. V lost 7 bases, J lost 7 bases, and 13 bases lay in between. The CDR3 bases are TGTGCCACCAGCGAGACAGGCTCGAATTCACCCCTCCACTTT. Its translation: CATSETGSNSPLHF.

This clone has more than one count but fewer than ten. The CDR3 DNA sequence: TGTGCCAGCAGAGGACAGGGTGGTCAGCCCCAGCATTTT. It specifies CASRGQGGQPQHF. The chain recombines TRBV28 with TRBJ1-5, with 8 bases that match TRBD1. Germline CDR1 is MDHEN and CDR2 is SYDVKM. The V segment lost 6 bases and the J segment 6 bases; nucleotides outside the gene matches: 4. This CDR3 has 13 residues.

This chain connects TRBV7-8 to TRBJ1-5; TRBD1 aligns across 7 bases. J lost 7 bases, V lost 3 bases, and 6 bases had no gene match. Germline V lookup: CDR1 SGHVS, CDR2 FQNEAQ. The CDR3 loop spans 14 amino acids. CDR3 in DNA: TGTGCCAGCAGCTTCCGGACAGGCCCCCAGCCCCAGCATTTT. Its translation: CASSFRTGPQPQHF. Drawing the rest from reference TRBV7-8 and TRBJ1-5, the complete variable domain is GAGVSQSPRYKVAKRGQDVALRCDPISGHVSLFWYQQALGQGPEFLTYFQNEAQLDKSGLPSDRFFAERPEGSVSTLKIQRTQQEDSAVYLCASSFRTGPQPQHFGDGTRLSIL.

The chain combines TRBV7-9 with TRBJ1-2; D is perhaps TRBD1 (6 bases). CDR3 length: 14 amino acids. V lost 7 bases, J lost 4 bases, and 16 bases lay in between. Germline V CDR1 and CDR2: SEHNR, FQNEAQ (reference sequence). The CDR3 loop reads CASTHSGASYGYTF. The DNA of the CDR3 is TGTGCCAGCACCCACTCAGGGGCTTCCTATGGCTACACCTTC.

The rearrangement uses TRBV9 and TRBJ2-1; D may be TRBD2 (6 bases). Germline V lookup: CDR1 SGDLS, CDR2 YYNGEE. V was trimmed by 0 bases and J by 6 bases, leaving 13 bases between them. The CDR3 sequence is 15 residues long. CDR3 sequence: CASSVAGTYSNEQFF. In nucleotides, the CDR3 is TGTGCCAGCAGCGTAGCCGGGACTTACTCCAATGAGCAGTTCTTC.

The rearrangement links TRBV19 to TRBJ2-3; 13 positions match TRBD2. The CDR3 contains 16 residues. Losses at the gene ends were 5 bases for V and 9 bases for J; bases not matched to a gene: 11. Germline V gene lookup returns CDR1 LNHDA and CDR2 SQIVND (reference sequence). CDR3: CASSQSQTSGGRTQYF. As DNA, the CDR3 is TGTGCCAGTAGTCAAAGTCAGACTAGCGGGGGGCGGACGCAGTATTTT.

The chain has TRBV24-1 and TRBJ2-6, with D possibly matching TRBD2 (5 bases). The CDR3 covers 18 residues. CDR1 KGHDR and CDR2 SFDVKD come from the germline V gene. V lost 2 bases and J 2 bases, leaving 15 bases between the germline ends. The CDR3 sequence is CATSDYWESVAGANVLTF. The DNA for the CDR3 is TGTGCCACCAGTGATTATTGGGAGAGTGTGGCTGGGGCCAACGTCCTGACTTTC.

This clone was observed a handful of times. The rearrangement joins TRBV4-3 to TRBJ2-3, with 12 bases fitting TRBD2. This CDR3 has 15 residues. The V segment lost 1 base and the J segment 12 bases; nucleotides outside the gene matches: 8. The germline CDR1 and CDR2 sequences are LGHNA and YSLEER. DNA for the CDR3: TGCGCCAGCAGCCAAGGACTAGCGGGGGCCCGGAGTCAGTATTTT. Protein product: CASSQGLAGARSQYF.

The gene calls are TRBV6-1 and TRBJ2-3; the match to TRBD2 covers 13 bases. Losses at the gene ends were 2 bases for V and 3 bases for J; bases not matched to a gene: 8. CDR1 is MNHNS, CDR2 SASEGT, per germline. This CDR3 region has 18 residues. CDR3 protein: CASSETTSGGLWTDTQYF. CDR3 bases: TGTGCCAGCAGTGAAACGACTAGCGGGGGGCTTTGGACAGATACGCAGTATTTT.

The DNA of the CDR3 is TGTGCCAGCAGCCCAAACAGCGGACTAAACTACGAGCAGTACTTC. Translated, it gives CASSPNSGLNYEQYF. The chain combines TRBV28 with TRBJ2-7; weak D call: TRBD2 (6 bases). The CDR3 loop spans 15 amino acids. Germline CDR1 and CDR2: MDHEN and SYDVKM. V lost 6 bases, J lost 3 bases, and 18 bases lay in between.

V and J are TRBV5-1 and TRBJ1-2, with D possibly TRBD1 on 6 matching bases. Germline V gene data show CDR1 as SGHRS and CDR2 as YFSETQ. The CDR3 sequence is 13 residues long. V was pared by 2 bases and J by 7 bases, with 12 bases between. CDR3 protein: CASSLNREGGYTF. The CDR3 DNA reads TGCGCCAGCAGCTTAAACAGGGAGGGTGGCTACACCTTC.